The 8 T cell receptor beta chains below all came from one sample that was sequenced in a study of tumor-infiltrating lymphocytes in primary liver carcinoma. Blood RNA was derived from unsorted whole blood, and germline DNA was extracted too. The input was 500 ng total RNA; TCR beta cDNA was made from it with a constant-region primer. Sequencing libraries for TCR beta derived from three nested multiplex PCR rounds that used slightly modified ARM-PCR. The first two PCR rounds used TRBV1-TRBV30 primers with a Cbeta primer, roughly 10 cycles each. One entry per CDR3 protein, called by TCRdb with MiXCR from the multiplex PCR reads. This sample has 190,000 or so distinct CDR3 sequences; less than 75% occur once, and the top ten carry 6% to 8.5%. Sequenced sample: peripheral blood. The receptors were sampled from a woman in her sixties with primary liver carcinoma and hepatitis B virus infection.

CDR3 bases: TGTGCCAGCAGCTTGACGACAGGGGTCCCTCGGGCTAATGGCTACACCTTC. This sequence encodes CASSLTTGVPRANGYTF. The rearrangement uses TRBV11-2 and TRBJ1-2, with 8 positions matching TRBD1. CDR1 is SGHAT, CDR2 FQNNGV, per germline. The ends lost 3 bases at V and 6 bases at J; junction bases unmatched: 15. This CDR3 region has 17 residues.

About this clonotype itself: This is likely a read error, given that the CDR3 carries no conserved phenylalanine or tryptophan at its end. The genes are TRBV11-2 and TRBJ2-5; D might be TRBD1 (5 bases). The CDR3 has 16 residues. V was pared by 1 base and J by 0 bases, with 12 bases between. The germline gives CDR1 SGHAT, CDR2 FQNNGV. CDR3 sequence reads: CASSLVGPANQETQYY. In nucleotides, the CDR3 is TGTGCCAGCAGCTTAGTGGGGCCAGCGAACCAAGAGACCCAGTACTAC.

CDR3 bases: TGTGCCAGCAGCCCCCCGGGAGGGGATAGGATTAATGAGCAGTTCTTC. Protein sequence: CASSPPGGDRINEQFF. The chain has TRBV13 and TRBJ2-1; 8 positions agree with TRBD2. V trimming: 5 bases; J trimming: 7 bases; junction bases outside the gene matches: 13. Per the germline V gene, CDR1 is PRHDT and CDR2 is FYEKMQ (reference sequence). The CDR3 totals 16 residues.

This clonotype was recorded at least ten times. This chain uses TRBV11-2 with TRBJ2-5; no firm D call. This CDR3 contains 12 residues. The germline gives CDR1 SGHAT, CDR2 FQNNGV. V was trimmed by 2 bases and J by 6 bases, leaving 7 bases between them. CDR3 DNA: TGTGCCAGCAGCTTAACGTCGCAGACCCAGTACTTC. This encodes CASSLTSQTQYF.

As for this clonotype: A much larger clone lies a single base off, so this may be a read error. The chain has TRBV6-5 and TRBJ1-3; D perhaps matches TRBD1 (6 bases). CDR1 is MNHEY, CDR2 SVGAGI, per germline. This CDR3 region has 14 residues. CDR3 nucleotides: TGTGCCAGCAGATCCGGGGGCTCTGGAAACACCATATGTTTT. It codes for CASRSGGSGNTICF.

V usage is TRBV28 and J usage is TRBJ1-5; 8 bases line up with TRBD1. V shed 5 bases and J 0 bases; nucleotides not matched to a gene: 9. Germline loops: CDR1 MDHEN, CDR2 SYDVKM. The CDR3 loop spans 17 amino acids. In nucleotides, the CDR3 is TGTGCCAGCAGTCTCCCCCAGGGGGCCTATAGCAATCAGCCCCAGCATTTT. This encodes CASSLPQGAYSNQPQHF.

V usage is TRBV7-9 and J usage is TRBJ2-5; TRBD1 matches 9 bases. Trimming at V came to 1 base and at J to 4 bases, leaving 10 bases not matched to a gene. This CDR3 has 17 residues. Germline CDR1 and CDR2: SEHNR and FQNEAQ (reference sequence). The CDR3 here is CASSLGRRGQGAETQYF. In nucleotides, the CDR3 is TGTGCCAGCAGCTTAGGACGGAGGGGACAGGGAGCAGAGACCCAGTACTTC.

This clonotype was detected ten times or more. V gene TRBV28 combines with J gene TRBJ2-6; D might be TRBD1 or TRBD2, each matching 5 bases. The CDR3 runs 16 residues. Trimming cost V 7 bases and J 0 bases, with 13 bases left between them. Germline values: CDR1 MDHEN, CDR2 SYDVKM. CDR3 loop: CASNTGRFSGANVLTF. In DNA, the CDR3 is TGTGCCAGCAATACGGGACGGTTCTCTGGGGCCAACGTCCTGACTTTC.